These T cell receptor beta chains were read from a single sample in a study of graft-versus-host responses after intestinal transplantation. For these receptors, no antigen is known. Profiling relied on immunoSEQ multiplex PCR, and the TCRdb table lists in-frame clones only, not all of them. Among roughly 110,000 clones listed, roughly 89% were seen once. The specimen was unstimulated CD4+ T cells sorted from spleen or lymph node cells, collected before transplant. These receptors all stem from a human donor who was the organ donor for an intestinal transplant. Each CDR3 is given without its conserved first and last residue. Fields, in order: V gene, J gene, CDR3 protein.

TRBV7-9,TRBJ1-1,ASSLDNTEAF
TRBV5-1,TRBJ1-1,ASRVTGMNTEAF
TRBV30,TRBJ2-3,AWTLMRDTQY
TRBV19,TRBJ2-7,ASSIRGLAYEQY
TRBV5-8,TRBJ2-5,ASSSSAGGETQY
TRBV5-4,TRBJ2-1,ASSSTSGSYNEQF
TRBV10-3,TRBJ2-4,AISVGQERNIQY
TRBV10-3,TRBJ1-6,AISESGRSNSPLH
TRBV6-4,TRBJ2-3,ASSQPGAVTKDTQY
TRBV4-2,TRBJ2-7,ASSQDRGSSSYEQY
TRBV4-1,TRBJ1-5,ASSQLWTGGMPQH
TRBV6-1,TRBJ2-3,AASGQTTDTQY
TRBV4-2,TRBJ1-4,ASSQDGRALNEKLF
TRBV7-2,TRBJ1-5,ASSFGGLVNQPQH
TRBV6-1,TRBJ2-1,ATRVAGGTYNEQF
TRBV19,TRBJ2-7,ASSHRGQGAYKGYEQY
TRBV5-1,TRBJ2-7,ASRQYSGSSYEQY
TRBV6-6,NA,ASSLLYEQY
TRBV29-1,TRBJ2-5,SVASSGGETQY
TRBV19,TRBJ2-5,ATKRAQQETQY
TRBV5-6,TRBJ2-1,ASSLPSPYNEQF
TRBV5-1,TRBJ1-1,ASSTVDTEAF
TRBV29-1,TRBJ2-2,SAWTSGGTGELF
TRBV7-2,TRBJ2-3,ASSSYIASTDTQY
TRBV6-5,TRBJ1-2,ASSERPYGYT
TRBV6-5,TRBJ2-4,ASSYTPLRIQY
TRBV18,TRBJ2-7,ASSSRPESSYEQY
TRBV11-2,TRBJ2-7,ASSLAGKTYEQY
TRBV5-1,TRBJ2-2,ASSLGQGPNTGELF
TRBV4-1,TRBJ2-1,ASSQIRTSRTYNEQF
TRBV6-5,TRBJ1-6,ASSSGQGVVSPLH